This T cell receptor beta chain was retrieved from a study of blood T cell repertoires in COVID-19. The CDR3 is made up of 15 amino acids. V dropped 5 bases and J dropped 2 bases, with 12 bases sitting between them. CDR1 and CDR2 from the germline V gene are WNHNN and SYGVQD (reference sequence). Recruitment covered roughly 22 US areas and drew participants whose ages spanned roughly 18 to 89 years. Participants had their cohort set by participant-reported clinical history. The authors' processing: Estimation of nucleated cell counts relied on the amplification of reference gene primers. Clones were sequenced by immunoSEQ multiplex PCR, and TCRdb holds only the in-frame ones, with some missing. V, J and clone size are taken as reported in that table, and D and trimming were inferred from the DNA itself. The sample has roughly 260,000 clones; around nine tenths are singletons.

This clonotype was sampled from a woman in her late teens or twenties who had recovered from COVID-19. Sequencing used PBMCs or T cells enriched from blood (not recorded which). This rearrangement joins TRBV10-1 to TRBJ2-2; D is unclear. CDR3 region: CASSYALKNTGELFF. CDR3 in DNA: TGCGCCAGCAGTTACGCGCTTAAAAACACCGGGGAGCTGTTTTTT.